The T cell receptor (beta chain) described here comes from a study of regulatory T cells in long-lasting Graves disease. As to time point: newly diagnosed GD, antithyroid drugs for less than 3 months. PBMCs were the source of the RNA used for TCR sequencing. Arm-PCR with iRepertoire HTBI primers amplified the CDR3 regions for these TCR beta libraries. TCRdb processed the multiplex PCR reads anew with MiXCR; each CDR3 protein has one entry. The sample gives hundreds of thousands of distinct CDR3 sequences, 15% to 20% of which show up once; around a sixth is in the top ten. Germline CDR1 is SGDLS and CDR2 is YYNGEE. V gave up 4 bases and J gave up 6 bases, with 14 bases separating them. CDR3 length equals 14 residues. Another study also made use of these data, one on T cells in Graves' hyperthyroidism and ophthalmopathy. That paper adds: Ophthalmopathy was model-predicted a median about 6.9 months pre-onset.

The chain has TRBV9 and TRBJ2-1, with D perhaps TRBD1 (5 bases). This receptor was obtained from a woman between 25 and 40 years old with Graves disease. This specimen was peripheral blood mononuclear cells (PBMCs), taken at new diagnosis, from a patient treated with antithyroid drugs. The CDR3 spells CASSPAGHTNEQFF. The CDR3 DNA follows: TGTGCCAGCAGCCCTGCAGGGCACACCAATGAGCAGTTCTTC.